The source of this TCR beta chain is a study of cytomegalovirus exposure and HLA in healthy donors. V was clipped by 2 bases and J by 2 bases, with 10 bases between them. The CDR3 loop spans 13 amino acids. From germline, CDR1 is GTSNPN and CDR2 SVGIG (reference sequence). Primers for the PCR totalled 60 Vbeta and 13 Jbeta. Sequencing was performed with immunoSEQ multiplex PCR; in TCRdb, only in-frame clones are kept and a portion is missing. The sample records 73,000 or so clones, 65% to 85% being singletons. General study results and limits: Several top significant clusters appeared, in a later analysis, to be linked to common viral pathogens.

Comment on this clone: As yet, its antigen is unknown.

The V gene is TRBV30, the J gene TRBJ2-7; a weak D match, TRBD1 (6 bases). The receptor was derived from a woman aged 40 to 50 in good health and CMV-seropositive. Sequencing was carried out using PBMCs. CDR3 sequence (DNA): TGTGCCTGGAGTACAGGGCCGCCCTACGAGCAGTACTTC. This gives the protein CAWSTGPPYEQYF.